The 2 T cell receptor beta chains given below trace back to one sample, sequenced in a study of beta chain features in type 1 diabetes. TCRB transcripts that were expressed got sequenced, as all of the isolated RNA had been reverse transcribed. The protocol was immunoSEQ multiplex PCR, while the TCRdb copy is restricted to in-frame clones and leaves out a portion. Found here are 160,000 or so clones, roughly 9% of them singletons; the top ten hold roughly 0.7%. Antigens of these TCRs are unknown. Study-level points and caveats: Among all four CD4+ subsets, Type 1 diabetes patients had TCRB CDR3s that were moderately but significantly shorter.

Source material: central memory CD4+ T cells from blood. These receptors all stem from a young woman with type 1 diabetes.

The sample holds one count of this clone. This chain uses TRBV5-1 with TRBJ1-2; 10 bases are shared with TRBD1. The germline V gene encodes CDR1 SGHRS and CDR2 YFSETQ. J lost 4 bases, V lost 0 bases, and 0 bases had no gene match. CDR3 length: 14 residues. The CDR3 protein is CASSLGQGAYGYTF. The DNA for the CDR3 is TGCGCCAGCAGCTTGGGACAGGGGGCCTATGGCTACACCTTC.

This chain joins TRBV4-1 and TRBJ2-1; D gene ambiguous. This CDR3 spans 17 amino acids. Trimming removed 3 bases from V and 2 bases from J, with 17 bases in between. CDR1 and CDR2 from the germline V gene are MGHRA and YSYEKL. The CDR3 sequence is CASSHSQLSQAYNEQFF. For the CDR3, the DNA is TGCGCCAGCAGCCACTCCCAATTAAGCCAGGCCTACAATGAGCAGTTCTTC.